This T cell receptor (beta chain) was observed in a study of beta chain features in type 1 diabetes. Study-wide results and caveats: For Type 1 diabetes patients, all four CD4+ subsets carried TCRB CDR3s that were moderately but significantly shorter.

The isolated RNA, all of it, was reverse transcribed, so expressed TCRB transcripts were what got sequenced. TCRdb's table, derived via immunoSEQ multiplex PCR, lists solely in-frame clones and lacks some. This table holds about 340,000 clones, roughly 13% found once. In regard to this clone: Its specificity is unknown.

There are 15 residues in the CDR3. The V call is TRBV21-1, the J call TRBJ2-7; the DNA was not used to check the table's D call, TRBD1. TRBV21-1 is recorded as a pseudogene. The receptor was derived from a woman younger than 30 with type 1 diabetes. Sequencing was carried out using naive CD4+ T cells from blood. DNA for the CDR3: TGTGCCAGCAGCAAAGACAGGGCCCCCCTCTACGAGCAGTACTTC. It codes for CASSKDRAPLYEQYF.